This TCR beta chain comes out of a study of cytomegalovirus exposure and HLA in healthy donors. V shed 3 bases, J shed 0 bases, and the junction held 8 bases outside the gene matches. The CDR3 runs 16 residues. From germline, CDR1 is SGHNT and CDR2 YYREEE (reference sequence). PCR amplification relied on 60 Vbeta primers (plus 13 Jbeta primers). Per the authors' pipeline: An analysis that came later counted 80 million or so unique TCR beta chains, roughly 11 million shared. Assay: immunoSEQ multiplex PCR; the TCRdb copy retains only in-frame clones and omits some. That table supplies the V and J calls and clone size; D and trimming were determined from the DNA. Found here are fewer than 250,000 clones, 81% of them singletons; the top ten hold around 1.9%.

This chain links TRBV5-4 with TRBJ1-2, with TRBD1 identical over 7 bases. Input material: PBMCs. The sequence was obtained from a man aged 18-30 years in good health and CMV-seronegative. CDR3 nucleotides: TGTGCCAGCAGCTCCTGGGGACAGCAAGCTAACTATGGCTACACCTTC. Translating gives CASSSWGQQANYGYTF.